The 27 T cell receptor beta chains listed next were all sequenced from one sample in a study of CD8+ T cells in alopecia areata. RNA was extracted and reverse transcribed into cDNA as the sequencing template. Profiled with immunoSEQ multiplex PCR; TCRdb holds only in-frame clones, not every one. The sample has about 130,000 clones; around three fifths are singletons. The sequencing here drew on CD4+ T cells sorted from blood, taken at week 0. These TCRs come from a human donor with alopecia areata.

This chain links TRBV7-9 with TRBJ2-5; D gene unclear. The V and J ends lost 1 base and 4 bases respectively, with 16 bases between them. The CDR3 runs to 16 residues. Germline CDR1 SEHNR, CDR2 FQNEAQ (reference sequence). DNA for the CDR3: TGTGCCAGCAGCTTAGAGGCGCGGTTTGCAGGAGAGACCCAGTACTTC. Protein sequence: CASSLEARFAGETQYF.

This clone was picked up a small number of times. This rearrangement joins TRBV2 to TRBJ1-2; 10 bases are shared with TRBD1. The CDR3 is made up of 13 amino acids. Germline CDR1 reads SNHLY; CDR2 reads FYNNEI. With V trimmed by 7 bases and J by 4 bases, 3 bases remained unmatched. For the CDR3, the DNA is TGTGCCAGCAAGGGACAGGGGACCTATGGCTACACCTTC. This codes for CASKGQGTYGYTF.

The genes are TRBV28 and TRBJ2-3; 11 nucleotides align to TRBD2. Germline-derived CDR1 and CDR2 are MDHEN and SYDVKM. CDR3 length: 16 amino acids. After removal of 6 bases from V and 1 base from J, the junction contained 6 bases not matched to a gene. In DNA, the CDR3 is TGTGCCAGCAGCCCGACTAGCGGGGTTCGCACAGATACGCAGTATTTT. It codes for CASSPTSGVRTDTQYF. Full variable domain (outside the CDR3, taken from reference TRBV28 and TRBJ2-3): DVKVTQSSRYLVKRTGEKVFLECVQDMDHENMFWYRQDPGLGLRLIYFSYDVKMKEKGDIPEGYSVSREKKERFSLILESASTNQTSMYLCASSPTSGVRTDTQYFGPGTRLTVL.

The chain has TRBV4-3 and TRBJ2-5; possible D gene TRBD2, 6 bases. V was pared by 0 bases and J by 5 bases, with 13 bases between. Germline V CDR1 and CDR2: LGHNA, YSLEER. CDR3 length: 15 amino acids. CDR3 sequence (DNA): TGCGCCAGCAGCCAAGACCAGACTAGGCGGGAGACCCAGTACTTC. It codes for CASSQDQTRRETQYF.

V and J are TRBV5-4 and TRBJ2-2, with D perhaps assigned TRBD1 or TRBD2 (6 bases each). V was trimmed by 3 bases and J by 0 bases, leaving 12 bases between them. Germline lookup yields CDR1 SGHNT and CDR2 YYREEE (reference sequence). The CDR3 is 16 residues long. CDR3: CASSSGASANTGELFF. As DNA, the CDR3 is TGTGCCAGCAGCTCGGGGGCCTCCGCGAACACCGGGGAGCTGTTTTTT. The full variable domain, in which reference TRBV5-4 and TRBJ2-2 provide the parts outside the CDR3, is ETGVTQSPTHLIKTRGQQVTLRCSSQSGHNTVSWYQQALGQGPQFIFQYYREEENGRGNFPPRFSGLQFPNYSSELNVNALELDDSALYLCASSSGASANTGELFFGEGSRLTVL.

CDR3 protein: CASSLARSGSRGDTQYF. The CDR3 bases are TGTGCCAGCAGCTTAGCGAGGAGCGGGAGTCGGGGTGATACGCAGTATTTT. This chain joins TRBV7-9 and TRBJ2-3; 8 bases fit TRBD2. The germline V gene has CDR1 SEHNR and CDR2 FQNEAQ (reference sequence). Trimming cost V 0 bases and J 6 bases; bases outside gene matches: 11. The CDR3 spans 17 residues.

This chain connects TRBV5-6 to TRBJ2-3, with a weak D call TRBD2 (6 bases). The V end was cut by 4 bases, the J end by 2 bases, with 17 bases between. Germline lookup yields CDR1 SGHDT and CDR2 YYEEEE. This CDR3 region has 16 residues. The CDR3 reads CASSRFKRANTDTQYF. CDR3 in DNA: TGTGCCAGCAGCCGTTTTAAGCGGGCGAACACAGATACGCAGTATTTT.

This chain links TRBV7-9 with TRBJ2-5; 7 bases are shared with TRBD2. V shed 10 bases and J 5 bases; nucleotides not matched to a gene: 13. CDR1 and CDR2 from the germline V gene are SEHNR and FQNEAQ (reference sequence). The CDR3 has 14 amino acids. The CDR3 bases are TGTGCCACCAGAAATCTAGCGGAGGGGGAGACCCAGTACTTC. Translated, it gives CATRNLAEGETQYF.

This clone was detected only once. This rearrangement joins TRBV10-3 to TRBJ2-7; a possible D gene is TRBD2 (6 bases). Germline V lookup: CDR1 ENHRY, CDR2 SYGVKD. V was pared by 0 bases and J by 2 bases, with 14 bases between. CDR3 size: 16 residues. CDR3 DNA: TGTGCCATCAGTGAGTCTCGGCGGGGACGTCCCTACGAGCAGTACTTC. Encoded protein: CAISESRRGRPYEQYF.

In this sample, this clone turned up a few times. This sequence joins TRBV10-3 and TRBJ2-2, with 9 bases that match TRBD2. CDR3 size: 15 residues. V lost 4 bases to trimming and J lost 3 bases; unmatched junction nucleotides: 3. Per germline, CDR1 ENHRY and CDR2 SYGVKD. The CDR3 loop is CAISGTSVDTGELFF. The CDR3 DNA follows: TGTGCCATCAGTGGGACTAGCGTTGACACCGGGGAGCTGTTTTTT.

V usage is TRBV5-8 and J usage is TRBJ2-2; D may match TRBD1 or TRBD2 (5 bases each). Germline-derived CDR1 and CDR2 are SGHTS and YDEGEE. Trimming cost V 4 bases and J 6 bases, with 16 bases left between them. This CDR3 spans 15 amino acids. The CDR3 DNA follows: TGTGCCAGCAGCGGCGACCGGGGCTTAGCCGGGGAGCTGTTTTTT. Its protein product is CASSGDRGLAGELFF.

CDR3 region: CSVGGDRYEQYF. The CDR3 DNA is TGCAGCGTTGGAGGTGATCGCTACGAGCAGTACTTC. The chain couples TRBV29-1 to TRBJ2-7; D is ambiguous. Trimming shortened V by 4 bases and J by 3 bases, and 10 bases separated the two germline ends. Germline lookup yields CDR1 SQVTM and CDR2 ANQGSEA. This CDR3 contains 12 residues.

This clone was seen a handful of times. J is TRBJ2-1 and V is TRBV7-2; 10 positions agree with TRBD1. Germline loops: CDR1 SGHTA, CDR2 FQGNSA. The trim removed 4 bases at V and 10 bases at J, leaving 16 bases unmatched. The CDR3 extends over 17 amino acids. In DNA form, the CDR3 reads TGTGCCAGCAGCTCCGCTAGCAGACAGGGGGCCTTTTTGGAGCAGTTCTTC. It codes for CASSSASRQGAFLEQFF.

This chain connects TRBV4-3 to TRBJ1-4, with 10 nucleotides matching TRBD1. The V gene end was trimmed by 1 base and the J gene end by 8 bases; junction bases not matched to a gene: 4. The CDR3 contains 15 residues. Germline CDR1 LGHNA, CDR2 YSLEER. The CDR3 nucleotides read TGCGCCAGCAGCCAAGGGGACAGGGGTTTCGAAAAACTGTTTTTT. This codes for CASSQGDRGFEKLFF.

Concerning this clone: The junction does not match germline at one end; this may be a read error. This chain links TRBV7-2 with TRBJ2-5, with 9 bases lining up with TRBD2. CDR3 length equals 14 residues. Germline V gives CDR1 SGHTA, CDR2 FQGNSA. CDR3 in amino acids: CASSLAGIGETQYF. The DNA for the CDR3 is TGTGCCAGCAGCCTAGCGGGGATAGGAGAGACCCAGTACTTC.

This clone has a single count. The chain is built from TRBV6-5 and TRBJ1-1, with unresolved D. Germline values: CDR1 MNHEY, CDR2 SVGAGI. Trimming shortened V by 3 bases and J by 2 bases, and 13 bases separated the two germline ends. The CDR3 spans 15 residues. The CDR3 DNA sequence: TGTGCCAGCAGTTATGCCCCGACAACAAACACTGAAGCTTTCTTT. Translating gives CASSYAPTTNTEAFF.

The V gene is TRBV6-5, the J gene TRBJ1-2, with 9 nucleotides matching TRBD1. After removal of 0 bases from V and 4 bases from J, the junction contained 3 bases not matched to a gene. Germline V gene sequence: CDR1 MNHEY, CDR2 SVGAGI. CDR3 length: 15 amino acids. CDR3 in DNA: TGTGCCAGCAGTTACTCCGGGACAGGGAGCTATGGCTACACCTTC. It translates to CASSYSGTGSYGYTF.

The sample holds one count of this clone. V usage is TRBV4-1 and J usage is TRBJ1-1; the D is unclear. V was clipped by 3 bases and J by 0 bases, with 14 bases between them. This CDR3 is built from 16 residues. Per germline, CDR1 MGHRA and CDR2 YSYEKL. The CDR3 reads CASSHFPGIMNTEAFF. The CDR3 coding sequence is TGCGCCAGCAGCCATTTCCCGGGAATTATGAACACTGAAGCTTTCTTT.

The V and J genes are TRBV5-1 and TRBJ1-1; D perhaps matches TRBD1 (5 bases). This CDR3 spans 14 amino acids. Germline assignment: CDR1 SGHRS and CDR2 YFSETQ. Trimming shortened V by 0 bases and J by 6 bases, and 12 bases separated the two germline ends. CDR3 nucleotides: TGCGCCAGCAGCTTGGTAGGGGTGTCTCCTGAAGCTTTCTTT. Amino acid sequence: CASSLVGVSPEAFF.

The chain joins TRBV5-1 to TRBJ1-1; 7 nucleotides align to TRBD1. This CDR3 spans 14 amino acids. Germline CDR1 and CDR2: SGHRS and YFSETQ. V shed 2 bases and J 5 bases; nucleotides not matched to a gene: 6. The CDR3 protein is CASSFTGDGTEAFF. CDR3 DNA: TGCGCCAGCAGCTTTACAGGGGACGGGACTGAAGCTTTCTTT.

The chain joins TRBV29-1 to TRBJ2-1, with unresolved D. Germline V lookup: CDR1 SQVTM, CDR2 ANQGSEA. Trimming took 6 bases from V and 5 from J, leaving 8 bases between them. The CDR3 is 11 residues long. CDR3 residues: CSVARNNEQFF. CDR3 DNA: TGCAGCGTGGCAAGGAACAATGAGCAGTTCTTC.

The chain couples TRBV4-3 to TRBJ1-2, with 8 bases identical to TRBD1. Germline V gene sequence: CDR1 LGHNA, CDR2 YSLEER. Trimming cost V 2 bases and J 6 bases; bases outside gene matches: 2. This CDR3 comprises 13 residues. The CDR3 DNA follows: TGCGCCAGCAGCCAACGGACAGGGAATGGCTACACCTTC. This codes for CASSQRTGNGYTF.

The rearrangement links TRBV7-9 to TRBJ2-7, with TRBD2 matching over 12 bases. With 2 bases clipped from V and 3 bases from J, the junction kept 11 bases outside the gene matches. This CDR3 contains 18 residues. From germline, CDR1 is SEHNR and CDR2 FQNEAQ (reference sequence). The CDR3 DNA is TGTGCCAGCAGCTTAATCCCATCGGGACTAGCGGGCGACTACGAGCAGTACTTC. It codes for CASSLIPSGLAGDYEQYF.

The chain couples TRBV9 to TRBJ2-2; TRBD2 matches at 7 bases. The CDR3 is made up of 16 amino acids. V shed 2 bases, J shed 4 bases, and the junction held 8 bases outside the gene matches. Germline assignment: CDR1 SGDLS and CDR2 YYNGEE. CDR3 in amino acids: CASSVIGGSITGELFF. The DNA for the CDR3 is TGTGCCAGCAGCGTGATAGGCGGGAGTATCACCGGGGAGCTGTTTTTT.

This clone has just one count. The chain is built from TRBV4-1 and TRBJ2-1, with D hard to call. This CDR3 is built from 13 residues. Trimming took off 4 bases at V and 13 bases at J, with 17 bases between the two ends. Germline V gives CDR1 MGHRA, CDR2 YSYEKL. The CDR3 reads CASSPVGLTAQFF. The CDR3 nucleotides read TGCGCCAGCAGCCCTGTTGGTTTGACGGCCCAGTTCTTC.

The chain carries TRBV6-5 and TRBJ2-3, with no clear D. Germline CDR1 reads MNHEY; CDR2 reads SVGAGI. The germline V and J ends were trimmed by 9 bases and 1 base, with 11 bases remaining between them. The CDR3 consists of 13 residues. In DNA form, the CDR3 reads TGTGCCAGTTCAAGTCCCCGCACAGATACGCAGTATTTT. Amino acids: CASSSPRTDTQYF.

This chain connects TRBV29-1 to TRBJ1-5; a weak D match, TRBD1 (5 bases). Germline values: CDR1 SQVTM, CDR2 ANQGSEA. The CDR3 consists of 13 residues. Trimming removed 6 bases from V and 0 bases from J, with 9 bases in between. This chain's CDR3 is CSVQTVSNQPQHF. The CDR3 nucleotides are TGCAGCGTACAGACAGTTAGCAATCAGCCCCAGCATTTT.